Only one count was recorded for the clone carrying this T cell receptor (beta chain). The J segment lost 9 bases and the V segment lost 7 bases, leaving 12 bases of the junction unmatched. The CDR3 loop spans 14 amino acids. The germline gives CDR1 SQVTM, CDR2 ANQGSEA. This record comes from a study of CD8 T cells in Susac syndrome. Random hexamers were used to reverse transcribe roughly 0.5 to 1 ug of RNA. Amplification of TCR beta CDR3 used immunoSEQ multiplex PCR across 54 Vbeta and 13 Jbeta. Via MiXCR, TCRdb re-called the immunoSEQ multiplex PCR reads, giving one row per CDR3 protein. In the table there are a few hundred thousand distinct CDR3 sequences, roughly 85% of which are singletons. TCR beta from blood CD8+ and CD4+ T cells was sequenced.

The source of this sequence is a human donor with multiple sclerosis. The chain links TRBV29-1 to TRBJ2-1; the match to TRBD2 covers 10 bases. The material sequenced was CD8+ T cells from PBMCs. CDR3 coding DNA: TGCAGCGCTTGGACTAGCGGACGTGTTAGTGAGCAGTTCTTC. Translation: CSAWTSGRVSEQFF.